The clone carrying this T cell receptor (beta chain) has more than one count but fewer than ten. These data come from a study of response to subunit inactivated influenza vaccine. TCRdb passed the RT-PCR reads through MiXCR, listing each CDR3 protein once. Altogether about 540,000 distinct CDR3 sequences are present, 20% to 25% being singletons, with the ten largest covering approximately 2.9%. The same specimen was also included in a second study, on T cells expressing NK-cell markers. As that report states: UMIs accompanied the 5'RACE template switching by which TCR beta cDNA was made.

The TCR sequence derives from a man aged 45-65 years who received an inactivated influenza vaccine. The sample consisted of CD4+ T cells sorted from PBMCs, taken roughly 12 days after vaccination.

The CDR3 DNA is TGCAGTGCTACCGGGACATCTCCTTCCTACGAGCAGTACTTC. Translation: CSATGTSPSYEQYF. The gene calls are TRBV20-1 and TRBJ2-7; tentative D call: TRBD1 (6 bases). V lost 4 bases to trimming and J lost 1 base, with 14 bases between them. CDR1 and CDR2 from the germline V gene are DFQATT and SNEGSKA (reference sequence). The CDR3 loop spans 14 amino acids.